This T cell receptor (beta chain) appears in the sequencing data of a study of tumor-infiltrating lymphocytes in primary liver carcinoma. With a constant-region primer, TCR beta cDNA was made from approximately 520 ng of total RNA. Slightly modified ARM-PCR served as the procedure for the TCR beta libraries. These libraries came from three rounds of nested multiplex PCR. TRBV1-TRBV30 forward primers paired with a C-beta reverse primer were used in the first two PCR rounds, which ran approximately 10 cycles each. TCRdb itself ran the multiplex PCR reads through MiXCR, one entry per CDR3 protein. This table has roughly 120,000 distinct CDR3 sequences, 64% appearing once. V shed 4 bases, J shed 2 bases, and the junction held 14 bases outside the gene matches. Germline CDR1 is SGHDT and CDR2 is YYEEEE. The CDR3 covers 19 residues. Whole-study results and caveats: Only about 7.5-24% of top clones showed up in all five tumor regions.

In regard to this clonotype: Its cognate antigen is unknown. This may come from a read error, since a much larger clone is one base off.

Co-extraction yielded RNA and DNA from 20-30 mg of unsorted bulk tissue. Sequencing input: liver tumor tissue from sampling region 3. As to subset: tumor region T3, left-lateral pole. This TCR came from a woman aged 55-70 years with primary liver carcinoma and hepatitis B virus infection. The rearrangement joins TRBV5-6 to TRBJ2-6; 8 bases line up with TRBD2. CDR3 amino acids: CASSGLGLVGTAGANVLTF. Written as DNA, the CDR3 is TGTGCCAGCAGCGGACTGGGACTAGTGGGAACGGCTGGGGCCAACGTCCTGACTTTC.